What follows describes a single T cell receptor (beta chain). The table lists this clone with a few counts. Its binding antigen is unknown. Base qualities are not provided; no much larger clone lies one nucleotide away. For this chain, trimming is 6 bases at the V end and 5 bases at the J end, and the number of junction bases without a gene match is 9. Including the terminal cysteine and phenylalanine, the CDR3 comprises 15 residues. The kept DNA is CDR3 alone, 45 bases in frame from the first base. The germline V gene (reference sequence) specifies MNHEY as CDR1 and SMNVEV as CDR2. This specimen comes from a study of follicular helper T cells after annual influenza vaccination (dated by TCRdb to 2015 to 2018). As for the study more broadly: Blood was drawn on days 0, 7 and 28 after each seasonal influenza vaccination. To look at recall of cTfh clones, some subjects were tracked through successive annual vaccinations covering the 2013-2014, 2014-2015 and 2015-2016 seasons. One week after vaccination, a second recruited cohort of approximately twelve subjects (Table S1) displayed a similar ICOS+CD38+ cTfh response. Six subjects had multi-year samples: four covered two vaccination seasons and two covered three seasons. Samples from 2013-2014 were cryopreserved, whereas samples from about 2015 were processed immediately after collection. What the study reported, not specific to this receptor: ICOS+CD38+ cTfh clonality correlated with the frequency of that population, and its change correlated with the change in circulating plasmablast frequency. Only 10-20% of analyzed cells yielded productive TCRB sequences, so sampling of rare clonotypes was not possible. Day 7 ICOS+CD38+ clones were most often found later in ICOS-CD38- cTfh, suggesting that subset may serve as a memory reservoir. With successive annual vaccinations, a recurrent oligoclonal ICOS+CD38+ cTfh response was recalled, and this response contained tetramer and AIM influenza-specific clonotypes.

Receptor amplification or capture employed the immunoSEQ multiplex PCR assay. Adaptive Biotechnologies carried out TCRB amplification, library preparation, sequencing and preliminary bioinformatics at Survey level resolution. For TCRB sequencing, genomic DNA from sorted cTfh populations was amplified by multiplex PCR. Turning to the authors' computational methods: Clonality was computed in R as 1 minus normalized Shannon entropy; the Gini index was calculated with the R package ineq. Overlap score was the summed counts of shared sequences divided by total counts of all sequences in both compared samples. Significance of shared clonotypes was assessed by Fisher's exact test, with a theoretical repertoire of 10^7 TCRB sequences assumed. This is the immuneACCESS table as TCRdb keeps it, with only in-frame sequences that have V and J called. A part of the clones is gone; compared with another copy, unresolved V genes explain less than half, and the rest is unexplained. That table gives V, J and clone size, and the DNA gave D and trimming. This sample is represented by about 1,400 clones; around two thirds of them were singletons. 8.8% of the sample lies in the top ten.

The sample's time point label, in plain terms: 2015-2016 season, 7 days after influenza vaccination. Seasonal inactivated influenza vaccine (Fluvarix) was administered to adults, and sorted blood CD4 subsets were tracked by TCRB sequencing before and after vaccination. To be eligible, subjects had to live in the community and must not have received influenza vaccine in the previous 6 months. Exclusions included influenza vaccine contraindications, substance abuse, HIV/AIDS, active malignancy, immunomodulatory medication and active illness such as respiratory infection. Per time point, between about 40 and 110 mL of blood was sampled. Circulating Tfh were defined as non-naive CD4+CXCR5+PD-1+ cells, and these cells were sorted into ICOS+CD38+ and ICOS-CD38- fractions. Ficoll-Paque PLUS or SepMate separation was used to isolate PBMC. Cell subsets were sorted from PBMC on a BD FACS Aria before DNA extraction.

The rearrangement combines TRBV27 with TRBJ2-7; the central 11 bases match TRBD2. The receptor's source is an adult who received the influenza vaccine. The input for sequencing was CXCR5+ CD38+ circulating T follicular helper cells from blood, taken 7 days after influenza vaccination. The cell subset or site label, as the study defines it: circulating Tfh, non-naive CD4+CXCR5+PD-1+ (ICOS+CD38+ or ICOS-CD38-). In nucleotide form, the sequence is TGTGCCAGCAGACGCCCGGGACTAGCGGCCCACGAGCAGTACTTC. Its protein is CASRRPGLAAHEQYF.